The rows below give T cell receptor beta chains drawn from one sample of a study of shared clonotypes between healthy human individuals. Here immunoSEQ multiplex PCR was the method, and the copy in TCRdb shows in-frame clones only, minus some. Here the sample spans about 1,800,000 clones, less than 95% being singletons. The specimen sequenced was naive CD8+ T cells sorted from blood. The receptors stem from a man between 18 and 35 years old in good health. Each CDR3 is given with its conserved first and last residue. The D gene is left open where the match is weak. Rows may omit the clone size; those that give it use once, few, many or a size class.

j_call: TRBJ1-1
d_call: TRBD1
clone_size: once
v_call: TRBV5-1
cdr3_nt: TGCGCCAGCAGCGTGGGACAGTCTGAAGCTTTCTTT
cdr3_aa: CASSVGQSEAFF

j_call: TRBJ2-1
d_call: NA
clone_size: NA
v_call: TRBV4-2
cdr3_nt: TGTGCCAGCAGCCAAGATTTGTACAATGAGCAGTTCTTC
cdr3_aa: CASSQDLYNEQFF

j_call: TRBJ2-2
d_call: TRBD2
clone_size: NA
v_call: TRBV11-2
cdr3_nt: TGTGCCAGCAGCTCCCGGGAGGGCGGATTCGGGGAGCTGTTTTTT
cdr3_aa: CASSSREGGFGELFF

j_call: TRBJ2-3
d_call: TRBD1
clone_size: NA
v_call: TRBV6-4
cdr3_nt: TGTGCCACTCACCCCGGGACAGGGGGCACAGATACGCAGTATTTT
cdr3_aa: CATHPGTGGTDTQYF

j_call: TRBJ1-2
d_call: NA
clone_size: once
v_call: TRBV28
cdr3_nt: TGTGCCAGCAGTTTAGTGCCAGGGCAGAACTATGGCTACACCTTC
cdr3_aa: CASSLVPGQNYGYTF

j_call: TRBJ2-7
d_call: NA
clone_size: NA
v_call: TRBV6-6
cdr3_nt: TGTGCCAGCAGTAACGATAGGACCTACGAGCAGTACTTC
cdr3_aa: CASSNDRTYEQYF

j_call: TRBJ2-7
d_call: NA
clone_size: once
v_call: TRBV9
cdr3_nt: TGTGCCAGCAGCTCCCGGGACTCCTACTCCTACGAGCAGTACTTC
cdr3_aa: CASSSRDSYSYEQYF

j_call: TRBJ1-1
d_call: NA
clone_size: once
v_call: TRBV7-9
cdr3_nt: TGTGCCAGCAGCTTAGCCGACTTTACTGAAGCTTTCTTT
cdr3_aa: CASSLADFTEAFF

j_call: TRBJ2-7
d_call: NA
clone_size: NA
v_call: TRBV5-6
cdr3_nt: TGTGCCAGCAGCTTACAGGGTTACTACGAGCAGTACTTC
cdr3_aa: CASSLQGYYEQYF

j_call: TRBJ2-3
d_call: NA
clone_size: once
v_call: TRBV5-6
cdr3_nt: TGTGCCAGCAGCTTGGGAGGGGGGAATGCTGATACGCAGTATTTT
cdr3_aa: CASSLGGGNADTQYF

j_call: TRBJ2-3
d_call: NA
clone_size: NA
v_call: TRBV4-1
cdr3_nt: TGCGCCAGCAGCCCTCTGGGTGTTAGGCCCACAGATACGCAGTATTTT
cdr3_aa: CASSPLGVRPTDTQYF

j_call: TRBJ2-7
d_call: NA
clone_size: NA
v_call: TRBV28
cdr3_nt: TGTGCCAGCAGTCTAGTGGGACCCTCCTACGAGCAGTACTTC
cdr3_aa: CASSLVGPSYEQYF

j_call: TRBJ2-1
d_call: NA
clone_size: NA
v_call: TRBV19
cdr3_nt: TGTGCCAGTAGTATAGGGCTCAATGAGCAGTTCTTC
cdr3_aa: CASSIGLNEQFF

j_call: TRBJ1-2
d_call: NA
clone_size: NA
v_call: TRBV29-1
cdr3_nt: TGCAGCGTTGTGGGGTTCCTGGGGGAAGCGAACTATGGCTACACCTTC
cdr3_aa: CSVVGFLGEANYGYTF

j_call: TRBJ2-3
d_call: NA
clone_size: once
v_call: TRBV25-1
cdr3_nt: TGTGCCAGCAGTGAAGTAGGCTGGGGGGATACGCAGTATTTT
cdr3_aa: CASSEVGWGDTQYF

j_call: TRBJ2-7
d_call: TRBD1
clone_size: NA
v_call: TRBV2
cdr3_nt: TGTGCCAGCAGTGGGACAGGGGGCAGGTTTAATTACGAGCAGTACTTC
cdr3_aa: CASSGTGGRFNYEQYF

j_call: TRBJ1-2
d_call: NA
clone_size: NA
v_call: TRBV5-6
cdr3_nt: TGTGCCAGCATCAACCCGTTTGTCCCCTATGGCTACACCTTC
cdr3_aa: CASINPFVPYGYTF

j_call: TRBJ1-6
d_call: NA
clone_size: NA
v_call: TRBV16
cdr3_nt: TGTGCCAGCAGCCAATCGGCGACAGGATCTAATTCACCCCTCCACTTT
cdr3_aa: CASSQSATGSNSPLHF

j_call: TRBJ2-7
d_call: NA
clone_size: NA
v_call: TRBV5-1
cdr3_nt: TGCGCCAGCAGCCTAGGCGGAAACTACGAGCAGTACTTC
cdr3_aa: CASSLGGNYEQYF

j_call: TRBJ1-2
d_call: NA
clone_size: NA
v_call: TRBV5-4
cdr3_nt: TGTGCCAGCAGCCCAACCGGACAGACCAACTATGGCTACACCTTC
cdr3_aa: CASSPTGQTNYGYTF

j_call: TRBJ2-7
d_call: TRBD1
clone_size: NA
v_call: TRBV7-8
cdr3_nt: TGTGCCAGCAGCTCACCGACAGGGATCTTCTCGGGCGAGCAGTACTTC
cdr3_aa: CASSSPTGIFSGEQYF

j_call: TRBJ2-1
d_call: NA
clone_size: NA
v_call: TRBV27
cdr3_nt: TGTGCCAGCAGTTTCCTCCAGGTTTCGAGCTCCTACAATGAGCAGTTCTTC
cdr3_aa: CASSFLQVSSSYNEQFF

j_call: TRBJ2-7
d_call: TRBD2
clone_size: NA
v_call: TRBV11-2
cdr3_nt: TGTGCCAGCAGCCCCTGGACTAGCGAGGCCTACGAGCAGTACTTC
cdr3_aa: CASSPWTSEAYEQYF

j_call: TRBJ1-1
d_call: NA
clone_size: NA
v_call: TRBV6-1
cdr3_nt: TGTGCCAGCAGTGAACCCCCCCAGGAAGCTTTCTTT
cdr3_aa: CASSEPPQEAFF

j_call: TRBJ2-2
d_call: TRBD2
clone_size: NA
v_call: TRBV29-1
cdr3_nt: TGCAGCGCTACAGGGACTAGCGGGGGCGACACCGGGGAGCTGTTTTTT
cdr3_aa: CSATGTSGGDTGELFF

j_call: TRBJ2-1
d_call: NA
clone_size: NA
v_call: TRBV20-1
cdr3_nt: TGCAGTGCTCCGCGGGAAAATGAGCAGTTCTTC
cdr3_aa: CSAPRENEQFF

j_call: TRBJ2-7
d_call: TRBD1
clone_size: NA
v_call: TRBV5-8
cdr3_nt: TGTGCCAGCAGCGAACAGGGACAGGGTGGAACCTACGAGCAGTACTTC
cdr3_aa: CASSEQGQGGTYEQYF

j_call: TRBJ2-7
d_call: TRBD2
clone_size: NA
v_call: TRBV12-5
cdr3_nt: TGTGCTAGTGGTTCGATAGCGGGAAGCGGCTACGAGCAGTACTTC
cdr3_aa: CASGSIAGSGYEQYF

j_call: TRBJ1-2
d_call: NA
clone_size: NA
v_call: TRBV4-1
cdr3_nt: TGCGCCAGCAGCCCTCAACGGGGCGATTTAAACTATGGCTACACCTTC
cdr3_aa: CASSPQRGDLNYGYTF

j_call: TRBJ2-7
d_call: TRBD2
clone_size: NA
v_call: TRBV27
cdr3_nt: TGTGCCAGCAGTTTGGGAGGGACGGGGAGCTCCTACGAGCAGTACTTC
cdr3_aa: CASSLGGTGSSYEQYF

j_call: TRBJ2-7
d_call: TRBD2
clone_size: NA
v_call: TRBV9
cdr3_nt: TGTGCCAGCAGCGCCGGGACTAGCGGGAGCCCCTACGAGCAGTACTTC
cdr3_aa: CASSAGTSGSPYEQYF